The 21 T cell receptor beta chains below all came from one sample that was sequenced in a study of blood T cell repertoires in COVID-19. Sequenced by immunoSEQ multiplex PCR; TCRdb stores in-frame clones only, minus some. The repertoire holds 140,000 or so clones, with around nine tenths as singletons. Sequenced: peripheral blood. The receptors stem from a woman in her forties or fifties with active or convalescent COVID-19.

The chain is built from TRBV7-9 and TRBJ2-3, with no clear D. The V end lost 6 bases, the J end lost 7 bases, and 11 bases lay between the germline ends. Germline CDR1 reads SEHNR; CDR2 reads FQNEAQ (reference sequence). The CDR3 consists of 12 residues. The DNA for the CDR3 is TGTGCCAGCAGTCAAGCCGCCCATACGCAGTATTTT. As protein: CASSQAAHTQYF.

The chain carries TRBV2 and TRBJ1-3; no clear D gene. From germline, CDR1 is SNHLY and CDR2 FYNNEI. The V and J ends lost 7 bases and 2 bases respectively, with 9 bases between them. This CDR3 spans 13 amino acids. In DNA form, the CDR3 reads TGTGCCAGCACTCAGGATGCTGGAAACACCATATATTTT. Its protein product is CASTQDAGNTIYF.

The J gene is TRBJ1-4, the V gene TRBV6-2 or TRBV6-3; the match to TRBD1 covers 7 bases. This CDR3 region has 16 residues. CDR1 is MNHEY, CDR2 SVGEGT, per germline. V gave up 6 bases and J gave up 7 bases; unmatched junction bases: 14. This CDR3 is CASSPPDRPYSEKLFF. CDR3 DNA sequence: TGTGCCAGCAGCCCCCCGGACAGGCCTTATAGTGAAAAACTGTTTTTT.

This clone has just a few counts. The rearrangement uses TRBV30 and TRBJ1-1; no clear D. This CDR3 is 17 amino acids long. Between the trimmed V and J ends, which lost 3 bases and 0 bases, there was a span of 20 bases. Germline CDR1 and CDR2: GTSNPN and SVGIG (reference sequence). The CDR3 DNA sequence: TGTGCCTGGAGGAACTACCTTACGTTTACTGTGAACACTGAAGCTTTCTTT. Protein: CAWRNYLTFTVNTEAFF.

The CDR3: CASSNIAAGGADTQYF. Written as DNA, the CDR3 is TGTGCCAGCAGCAATATTGCGGCAGGGGGCGCAGATACGCAGTATTTT. The rearrangement uses TRBV21-1 and TRBJ2-3; the D call in the table, TRBD1, was not verified against the DNA. TRBV21-1 is assigned pseudogene status. This CDR3 contains 16 residues.

V gene TRBV11-2 combines with J gene TRBJ2-3; 7 bases are shared with TRBD2. Germline CDR1 is SGHAT and CDR2 is FQNNGV. The V gene end was trimmed by 1 base and the J gene end by 2 bases; junction bases not matched to a gene: 6. The CDR3 contains 16 residues. The CDR3 protein is CASSLVAGESTDTQYF. For the CDR3, the DNA is TGTGCCAGCAGCTTAGTCGCGGGAGAATCCACAGATACGCAGTATTTT. The variable domain in full, with the rest retrieved from reference TRBV11-2 and TRBJ2-3, is EAGVAQSPRYKIIEKRQSVAFWCNPISGHATLYWYQQILGQGPKLLIQFQNNGVVDDSQLPKDRFSAERLKGVDSTLKIQPAKLEDSAVYLCASSLVAGESTDTQYFGPGTRLTVL.

This clone has just one count. J is TRBJ1-2 and V is TRBV28; no definite D call. The CDR3 is 17 residues long. Per the germline V gene, CDR1 is MDHEN and CDR2 is SYDVKM. Trimming cost V 3 bases and J 2 bases, with 19 bases left between them. CDR3 nucleotide sequence: TGTGCCAGCAGTTTGAGGGTAGGCCCTAGGGTGAACTATGGCTACACCTTC. Residues: CASSLRVGPRVNYGYTF.

The rearrangement joins TRBV4-2 to TRBJ1-5; possible D gene TRBD1, 5 bases. The germline V and J ends were trimmed by 0 bases and 4 bases, with 10 bases remaining between them. The CDR3 runs to 15 residues. CDR1 and CDR2 (germline): LGHNA, YNFKEQ. The DNA of the CDR3 is TGTGCCAGCAGCCAAGAAGGGGAGGGGAATCAGCCCCAGCATTTT. It translates to CASSQEGEGNQPQHF.

This chain connects TRBV28 to TRBJ1-2; the match to TRBD1 covers 7 bases. The CDR3 sequence is 14 residues long. Germline trimming cut 2 bases from V and 5 bases from J; bases unmatched to any gene: 5. CDR1 and CDR2 (germline): MDHEN, SYDVKM. The CDR3 region has the DNA TGTGCCAGCAGTTTACGAGGGGGCGAGTATGGCTACACCTTC. This gives the protein CASSLRGGEYGYTF.

The chain couples TRBV10-3 to TRBJ2-1, with 11 bases identical to TRBD2. J was trimmed by 9 bases and V by 0 bases; bases with no gene match: 4. The CDR3 extends over 15 amino acids. The germline V gene encodes CDR1 ENHRY and CDR2 SYGVKD. The DNA for the CDR3 is TGTGCCATCAGTGAGTCTAGCGGGGGGGCATCTGAGCAGTTCTTC. Translation gives CAISESSGGASEQFF.

This chain connects TRBV27 to TRBJ1-1; tentative D call: TRBD1 (6 bases). This CDR3 has 13 amino acids. V was shortened by 3 bases and J by 5 bases, with 10 bases between the two germline ends. Germline CDR1 is MNHEY and CDR2 is SMNVEV (reference sequence). The CDR3 here is CASSLQGKTEAFF. The CDR3 DNA sequence: TGTGCCAGCAGTTTGCAGGGGAAGACTGAAGCTTTCTTT.

J is TRBJ2-3 and V is TRBV27; 16 bases agree with TRBD2. The CDR3 is made up of 15 amino acids. Trimming took 6 bases from V and 6 from J; bases not matched to a gene: 3. Germline CDR1 and CDR2: MNHEY and SMNVEV (reference sequence). As DNA, the CDR3 is TGTGCCAGCAGGGGACTAGCGGGAGGGACGGATACGCAGTATTTT. Residues: CASRGLAGGTDTQYF.

The CDR3 bases are TGTGCCAGCAGCTCCCCGAAGGGAGCGGGAGTGAAAGATACGCAGTATTTT. Its protein is CASSSPKGAGVKDTQYF. The chain joins TRBV28 to TRBJ2-3; 8 nucleotides agree with TRBD2. CDR1 is MDHEN and CDR2 is SYDVKM in the germline V gene. The trim removed 6 bases at V and 5 bases at J, leaving 16 bases unmatched. This CDR3 spans 17 amino acids.

The CDR3 spells CASSPLPSSGNTIYF. The DNA of the CDR3 is TGTGCCAGCAGCCCCCTTCCTAGCTCTGGAAACACCATATATTTT. This chain joins TRBV7-8 and TRBJ1-3; D unresolved. CDR1 is SGHVS, CDR2 FQNEAQ, per germline. The CDR3 contains 15 residues. Between the trimmed V and J ends, which lost 5 bases and 0 bases, there was a span of 11 bases.

The sample holds one count of this clone. J is TRBJ2-1 and V is TRBV28; the match to TRBD2 covers 7 bases. The V gene end was trimmed by 6 bases and the J gene end by 1 base; junction bases not matched to a gene: 3. The CDR3 consists of 14 residues. CDR1 and CDR2 (germline): MDHEN, SYDVKM. The CDR3: CASRISGSYNEQFF. CDR3 nucleotides: TGTGCCAGCAGAATTAGCGGGTCCTACAATGAGCAGTTCTTC. Using reference TRBV28 and TRBJ2-1 for the parts outside the CDR3, the full variable domain is DVKVTQSSRYLVKRTGEKVFLECVQDMDHENMFWYRQDPGLGLRLIYFSYDVKMKEKGDIPEGYSVSREKKERFSLILESASTNQTSMYLCASRISGSYNEQFFGPGTRLTVL.

The chain joins TRBV11-3 to TRBJ1-5; TRBD1 aligns across 8 bases. Germline assignment: CDR1 SGHNT and CDR2 YENEEA. V lost 1 base and J lost 2; bases outside the gene matches: 10. The CDR3 runs to 18 residues. Here the CDR3 DNA reads TGTGCCAGCAGCTTAGCAGACAGGGGATTTGGACGCAATCAGCCCCAGCATTTT. Its translation is CASSLADRGFGRNQPQHF.

This chain uses TRBV10-3 with TRBJ1-1, with a tentative D call TRBD1 (5 bases). V was shortened by 0 bases and J by 3 bases, with 11 bases between the two germline ends. The CDR3 extends over 15 amino acids. Germline CDR1 and CDR2: ENHRY and SYGVKD. The DNA for the CDR3 is TGTGCCATCAGTGAGTCGAGTTCAGGGTACACTGAAGCTTTCTTT. This codes for CAISESSSGYTEAFF.

The V and J genes are TRBV18 and TRBJ1-1, with a tentative D call TRBD1 (6 bases). The V gene's germline CDR1 is KGHSH and CDR2 LQKENI. Trimming took off 4 bases at V and 0 bases at J, with 15 bases between the two ends. The CDR3 has 16 amino acids. The CDR3 DNA reads TGTGCCAGCTCACTGGACAGCCTCTATATGAACACTGAAGCTTTCTTT. Encoded protein: CASSLDSLYMNTEAFF.

V is TRBV19 and J is TRBJ2-2; D ambiguous. Germline V gives CDR1 LNHDA, CDR2 SQIVND (reference sequence). The CDR3 is 15 residues long. Deletions cut 6 bases from V and 0 bases from J, with 11 bases between. For the CDR3, the DNA is TGTGCCAGTAGGAGTATCGGGTCGAACACCGGGGAGCTGTTTTTT. Residues: CASRSIGSNTGELFF.

V gene TRBV2 combines with J gene TRBJ2-3, with a weak D call TRBD1 (5 bases). The CDR3 is 16 residues long. V was cut by 2 bases and J by 0 bases, with 12 bases left in between. The germline gives CDR1 SNHLY, CDR2 FYNNEI. The CDR3 sequence: CASSERRDPSTDTQYF. In nucleotides, the CDR3 is TGTGCCAGCAGTGAACGCAGGGATCCTAGCACAGATACGCAGTATTTT.

The V call is TRBV7-8, the J call TRBJ2-1, with no clear D. V dropped 1 base and J dropped 9 bases, with 10 bases sitting between them. Germline V lookup: CDR1 SGHVS, CDR2 FQNEAQ. The CDR3 is made up of 13 amino acids. The CDR3 DNA reads as TGTGCCAGCAGCTTAGTAAAAGAGAGTGAGCAGTTCTTC. Its translation: CASSLVKESEQFF.